Below, 26 T cell receptor beta chains from the same sample are listed, as sequenced in a study of siplizumab effects on memory and regulatory T cells. Libraries were prepared by immunoSEQ multiplex PCR; TCRdb keeps only in-frame clonotypes and omits some of them. The repertoire holds more than 85,000 clones, just over 90% seen once, with about 0.32% in the top ten. Sequenced input: CD4+ T cells sorted from blood. These receptor sequences come from a human donor in good health.

The gene calls are TRBV7-2 and TRBJ2-5; D perhaps matches TRBD1 (6 bases). The length of the CDR3 is 14 residues. V shed 4 bases and J shed 7 bases, with 16 bases lying between them. Germline CDR1 and CDR2: SGHTA and FQGNSA. The CDR3 spells CASSSNVQGVTQYF. The CDR3 nucleotides read TGTGCCAGCAGCTCGAACGTACAGGGAGTGACCCAGTACTTC.

The chain links TRBV11-2 to TRBJ2-1; 11 bases are shared with TRBD2. CDR1 is SGHAT, CDR2 FQNNGV, per germline. V was pared by 5 bases and J by 3 bases, with 9 bases of the junction left unmatched. The CDR3 has 17 residues. The CDR3 nucleotides read TGTGCCAGCAGCACGGGACTAGCGGTTAATCTCTACAATGAGCAGTTCTTC. This codes for CASSTGLAVNLYNEQFF.

This chain connects TRBV19 to TRBJ2-7, with 12 bases fitting TRBD2. CDR3 length equals 15 residues. Trimming took 4 bases from V and 4 from J; bases not matched to a gene: 5. Germline V lookup: CDR1 LNHDA, CDR2 SQIVND (reference sequence). CDR3 sequence: CASSTSGGAGYEQYF. CDR3 bases: TGTGCCAGTAGTACTAGCGGGGGGGCCGGTTACGAGCAGTACTTC.

This chain connects TRBV5-1 to TRBJ2-7; TRBD2 matches at 10 bases. This CDR3 is 14 amino acids long. V dropped 1 base and J dropped 3; count of bases not matched to a gene: 1. Germline CDR1 SGHRS, CDR2 YFSETQ. The DNA for the CDR3 is TGCGCCAGCAGCTTGACTAGCGGGAACTACGAGCAGTACTTC. It encodes CASSLTSGNYEQYF.

This clone appeared once. This chain links TRBV30 with TRBJ2-2, with D perhaps matching TRBD1 (5 bases). The CDR3 sequence is 15 residues long. Germline assignment: CDR1 GTSNPN and CDR2 SVGIG (reference sequence). With 3 bases removed from V and 4 bases from J, the gap between germline ends came to 15 bases. The CDR3 reads CAWSLLGRSTGELFF. CDR3 bases: TGTGCCTGGAGCTTACTGGGGCGATCCACCGGGGAGCTGTTTTTT. Filled out from reference TRBV30 and TRBJ2-2, the complete variable domain reads SQTIHQWPATLVQPVGSPLSLECTVEGTSNPNLYWYRQAAGRGLQLLFYSVGIGQISSEVPQNLSASRPQDRQFILSSKKLLLSDSGFYLCAWSLLGRSTGELFFGEGSRLTVL.

The chain joins TRBV6-1 to TRBJ2-3, with D maybe TRBD2 (5 bases). Germline V lookup: CDR1 MNHNS, CDR2 SASEGT. The CDR3 covers 15 residues. The V gene lost 6 bases and the J gene lost 2 bases, with 15 bases spanning the gap. CDR3 sequence reads: CASSPVRVPTDTQYF. The CDR3 nucleotides are TGTGCCAGCAGCCCAGTGCGGGTCCCCACAGATACGCAGTATTTT.

The J gene is TRBJ2-1, the V gene TRBV5-6; the D gene could be TRBD1 or TRBD2 (5 bases each). V was cut by 4 bases and J by 7 bases, with 15 bases left in between. This CDR3 has 14 amino acids. Germline lookup yields CDR1 SGHDT and CDR2 YYEEEE. The CDR3 spells CASSRPGPGNEQFF. CDR3 nucleotide sequence: TGTGCCAGCAGCCGACCGGGGCCCGGGAATGAGCAGTTCTTC.

The V and J genes are TRBV7-9 and TRBJ1-1; D call uncertain. CDR1 and CDR2 from the germline V gene are SEHNR and FQNEAQ (reference sequence). With 1 base removed from V and 6 bases from J, the gap between germline ends came to 15 bases. The CDR3 runs to 15 residues. CDR3 protein: CASSLGLLKNPEAFF. CDR3 sequence (DNA): TGTGCCAGCAGCTTAGGACTCCTCAAAAACCCTGAAGCTTTCTTT. Full variable domain (remainder filled in from reference TRBV7-9 and TRBJ1-1): DTGVSQNPRHKITKRGQNVTFRCDPISEHNRLYWYRQTLGQGPEFLTYFQNEAQLEKSRLLSDRFSAERPKGSFSTLEIQRTEQGDSAMYLCASSLGLLKNPEAFFGQGTRLTVV.

V and J are TRBV11-2 and TRBJ1-1; D gene uncertain. V gave up 0 bases and J gave up 1 base, with 12 bases separating them. Germline lookup yields CDR1 SGHAT and CDR2 FQNNGV. The CDR3 covers 16 residues. CDR3 sequence: CASSLELRYKNTEAFF. In DNA form, the CDR3 reads TGTGCCAGCAGCTTAGAGTTACGTTACAAGAACACTGAAGCTTTCTTT. Full variable domain (rest looked up from reference TRBV11-2 and TRBJ1-1): EAGVAQSPRYKIIEKRQSVAFWCNPISGHATLYWYQQILGQGPKLLIQFQNNGVVDDSQLPKDRFSAERLKGVDSTLKIQPAKLEDSAVYLCASSLELRYKNTEAFFGQGTRLTVV.

The rearrangement joins TRBV4-3 to TRBJ2-3, with a tentative D call TRBD2 (6 bases). The V end was cut by 5 bases, the J end by 6 bases, with 21 bases between. CDR1 LGHNA and CDR2 YSLEER come from the germline V gene. The CDR3 totals 16 residues. The CDR3 sequence: CASSLGLPAGSDTQYF. The DNA of the CDR3 is TGCGCCAGCAGCTTGGGACTTCCGGCGGGTTCCGATACGCAGTATTTT.

V is TRBV7-8 and J is TRBJ1-6; D may be TRBD1 (6 bases). Germline values: CDR1 SGHVS, CDR2 FQNEAQ. Trimming removed 7 bases at V and 8 bases at J, with 12 bases between. This CDR3 is 13 amino acids long. CDR3 region: CASTNRGDSPLHF. The CDR3 DNA follows: TGTGCCAGCACGAATAGGGGGGATTCACCCCTCCACTTT.

V usage is TRBV5-1 and J usage is TRBJ2-5, with 12 bases aligning to TRBD2. J was trimmed by 4 bases and V by 0 bases; bases with no gene match: 10. Per the germline V gene, CDR1 is SGHRS and CDR2 is YFSETQ. This CDR3 contains 18 residues. The CDR3 region has the DNA TGCGCCAGCAGCTTGGGGGCTATAACGGGACTAGCGGGAGAGACCCAGTACTTC. It encodes CASSLGAITGLAGETQYF.

The chain is built from TRBV27 and TRBJ2-7; the D is unclear. From germline, CDR1 is MNHEY and CDR2 SMNVEV (reference sequence). The V end lost 5 bases, the J end lost 7 bases, and 15 bases lay between the germline ends. The CDR3 spans 13 residues. CDR3 coding DNA: TGTGCCAGCAGTCGGTCTCACGGTTTAGAGCAGTACTTC. Translated: CASSRSHGLEQYF.

The rearrangement links TRBV6-1 to TRBJ2-3; 9 bases are shared with TRBD1. J gave up 3 bases and V 6 bases, and 4 bases lay outside the gene matches. The CDR3 sequence is 14 residues long. CDR1 MNHNS and CDR2 SASEGT come from the germline V gene. DNA for the CDR3: TGTGCCAGCAGGGTGACAGGGGGGACAGATACGCAGTATTTT. Translation gives CASRVTGGTDTQYF.

The gene calls are TRBV19 and TRBJ2-5; 9 positions match TRBD1. Germline V CDR1 and CDR2: LNHDA, SQIVND (reference sequence). Losses at the gene ends were 5 bases for V and 5 bases for J; bases not matched to a gene: 6. This CDR3 has 14 amino acids. CDR3 sequence (DNA): TGTGCCAGTAGTGCCACAGGGGGCGGGGAGACCCAGTACTTC. Amino acids: CASSATGGGETQYF.

Comment on this clone: Compared with germline, one end of the junction differs, possibly owing to a read error. V is TRBV25-1 and J is TRBJ1-2; a weak D match, TRBD1 (6 bases). Germline values: CDR1 MGHDK, CDR2 SYGVNS. The CDR3 covers 15 residues. In DNA form, the CDR3 reads TGTGCCAGCAGCGAATTGGGGCAGGGGCGGAGTGGCTACACCTTC. Residues: CASSELGQGRSGYTF.

CDR3 in DNA: TGTGCCAGCAGCGCGGGCGGTAGGGGAGATACGCAGTATTTT. This sequence encodes CASSAGGRGDTQYF. V is TRBV9 and J is TRBJ2-3, with a weak D call TRBD1 (5 bases). This CDR3 comprises 14 residues. Trimming pared 3 bases from V and 5 bases from J, leaving 13 bases between. The germline V gene encodes CDR1 SGDLS and CDR2 YYNGEE.

The chain has TRBV4-1 and TRBJ1-4; no firm D call. Trimming stripped 7 bases from V and 5 bases from J, with 11 bases between. CDR1 and CDR2 from the germline V gene are MGHRA and YSYEKL. The CDR3 contains 13 residues. The CDR3 region is CASKRSENEKLFF. CDR3 DNA sequence: TGCGCCAGCAAACGGTCAGAAAATGAAAAACTGTTTTTT.

The genes are TRBV29-1 and TRBJ1-1; 7 bases match TRBD1. The V gene's germline CDR1 is SQVTM and CDR2 ANQGSEA. The CDR3 spans 12 residues. The junction had 4 bases not matched to a gene; V was cut back by 6 bases and J by 3 bases. The CDR3 reads CSVDRAYTEAFF. DNA of the CDR3: TGCAGCGTCGACAGGGCGTACACTGAAGCTTTCTTT.

This chain links TRBV23-1 with TRBJ2-3, with 10 bases aligning to TRBD1. TRBV23-1 is sorted into the ORF group, with uncertain function. The CDR3 is 17 residues long. V was clipped by 3 bases and J by 2 bases; unmatched bases: 8. The CDR3 region has the DNA TGCGCCAGCAGTCATTCATTGGGACAGGGGTACACAGATACGCAGTATTTT. Its protein product is CASSHSLGQGYTDTQYF.

This chain connects TRBV6-5 to TRBJ1-1; D uncertain. Trimming cost V 6 bases and J 1 base, with 9 bases left between them. This CDR3 spans 13 amino acids. Germline assignment: CDR1 MNHEY and CDR2 SVGAGI. CDR3 nucleotides: TGTGCCAGCAGATATGGACGGAACACTGAAGCTTTCTTT. Amino acid sequence: CASRYGRNTEAFF.

This chain connects TRBV7-9 to TRBJ2-5, with a weak D call TRBD2 (5 bases). Looked up from germline, CDR1 is SEHNR and CDR2 is FQNEAQ (reference sequence). Trimming stripped 5 bases from V and 5 bases from J, with 15 bases between. The CDR3 consists of 14 residues. In DNA, the CDR3 is TGTGCCAGCAGCACCAGCGGAGGCGGGGAGACCCAGTACTTC. The encoded protein is CASSTSGGGETQYF.

V gene TRBV4-3 combines with J gene TRBJ2-2; no reliable D call. Trimming took 0 bases from V and 5 from J, leaving 7 bases between them. This CDR3 is built from 14 residues. Germline V lookup: CDR1 LGHNA, CDR2 YSLEER. CDR3: CASSQDRVTGELFF. The DNA for the CDR3 is TGCGCCAGCAGCCAAGATCGGGTTACCGGGGAGCTGTTTTTT.

Comments on this clone: An end of the junction differs from the germline gene, which may be a read error. This chain connects TRBV11-2 to TRBJ2-2, with D perhaps matching TRBD1 (6 bases). Germline lookup yields CDR1 SGHAT and CDR2 FQNNGV. The CDR3 contains 12 residues. The DNA for the CDR3 is TGTGCCAGCAGCCTAGATAAAGGGGGGCTGTTTTTT. It codes for CASSLDKGGLFF.

J is TRBJ2-5 and V is TRBV30; D remains ambiguous. The CDR3 consists of 15 residues. Trimming took off 1 base at V and 5 bases at J, with 17 bases between the two ends. Germline assignment: CDR1 GTSNPN and CDR2 SVGIG (reference sequence). CDR3 sequence: CAWSANLPLGETQYF. The CDR3 nucleotides read TGTGCCTGGAGTGCCAATCTACCTCTGGGGGAGACCCAGTACTTC.

V is TRBV19 and J is TRBJ2-3, with 9 nucleotides matching TRBD2. CDR3 length: 16 amino acids. Unmatched junction bases numbered 6, after V lost 3 bases and J lost 2 bases. The V gene's germline CDR1 is LNHDA and CDR2 SQIVND (reference sequence). CDR3 region: CASSIPSGGLTDTQYF. The DNA of the CDR3 is TGTGCCAGTAGTATCCCCAGCGGGGGGCTCACAGATACGCAGTATTTT.